This T cell receptor beta chain derives from a study of T cells after yellow fever vaccination. Study as a whole: Researchers used CD3, CD45RA, CCR7 and CD95 to sort out EM, EMRA, CM and Tscm memory subsets. The study's findings and limits: Most primary-vaccination clones reappeared after the booster (less than 98% CD4, about 88% CD8). Researchers noted that a small share of clonotypes showed up in both CD4 and CD8 compartments.

The CDR3 covers 11 residues. Germline V gene data show CDR1 as MNHEY and CDR2 as SVGEGT. V lost 10 bases, J lost 10 bases, and 13 bases lay in between. TCRdb itself ran the 5' RACE reads through MiXCR, one entry per CDR3 protein. The sample includes approximately 58,000 distinct CDR3 sequences, around 6.1% of them seen just once. This receptor was taken from a man younger than 30 who received the YFV17D yellow fever vaccine. The starting material was PBMCs, either bulk or a sorted T-cell subset (CD4+, CD8+, memory, or dextramer-sorted; not recorded which), obtained on the day of the yellow fever booster vaccination. This chain connects TRBV6-2 or TRBV6-3 to TRBJ2-2; unclear D gene. The CDR3 spells CATRIVEELFF. Here the CDR3 DNA reads TGTGCCACTCGTATCGTTGAGGAGCTGTTTTTT.